This TCR beta chain was sequenced in a study of blood T cells in healthy people across ages. A second PCR, run for about 7 to 11 cycles, used a sample-barcoded 5' primer plus a J-beta primer mix. Via MiXCR, TCRdb re-called the 5' RACE reads, giving one row per CDR3 protein. The repertoire holds over a million distinct CDR3 sequences, approximately 40% seen once, with 7.9% in the top ten. The germline V and J ends were trimmed by 1 base and 1 base, with 10 bases remaining between them. In germline, CDR1 is DFQATT, CDR2 SNEGSKA (reference sequence). CDR3 length equals 14 residues. The sample comprised blood. The receptor was isolated from a woman under 30 in good health. This chain links TRBV20-1 with TRBJ1-2; D possibly corresponds to TRBD1 (6 bases). CDR3 loop: CSARGTDFNYGYTF. In nucleotides, the CDR3 is TGCAGTGCTAGAGGGACAGACTTTAACTATGGCTACACCTTC.